This T cell receptor (beta chain) was captured in a study of cytomegalovirus exposure and HLA in healthy donors (dated by TCRdb to the late 2010s). In terms of the full investigation: An earlier analysis of fewer than 750 of the donors reported 250 to 300 Gb of sequence data and around 120 million unique TCR beta sequences obtained from some 200 million T cells. A handful of DR-DQ haplotypes were handled as single units for association and clustering because linkage in the cohort was strong. The T cell repertoires of 700 or so subjects were profiled by immunosequencing and related to cytomegalovirus serostatus. Of the roughly 400 genotyped donors, 65% to 90% were placed in the genetic ancestry cluster associated with self-reported Caucasian donors. An earlier analysis of 500 to 650 of the donors applied high-throughput TCR beta sequencing to assess whether each TCR beta V gene segment acted as functional or pseudogenic. Besides the first cohort of approximately 710 subjects, a separate validation cohort made up of over 95 different subjects was used. To predict cytomegalovirus infection status, the study combined high-throughput TCR immunosequencing, statistical association of individual TCRs with disease status, and machine learning. All discovery cohort repertoires had been generated on a single sequencing platform. The study aimed to test whether cataloging public T cell receptors could reveal signatures of past pathogen exposure. A later analysis re-examined previously published TCR beta repertoires from several hundred donors and added high-resolution HLA genotyping to investigate patterns of TCR occurrence. HLA typing covered class I and class II loci at four-digit resolution. The later analysis used no new phenotypic data to find candidate immune exposures, relying instead on TCR beta sequences and their occurrence across donors. Among roughly 400 genotyped donors of the cohort, an average of roughly 240,000 unique TCR beta nucleotide sequences were sequenced per donor, 15% to 20% of them non-productive. A later genetic analysis took genome-wide SNP genotypes for about 55% of the 666 donors and used that subset as a discovery cohort. The number of typed donors differed by locus: about 620-640 for A, B, C, DRB1 and DQB1; some 500 for DQA1; 600 to 610 for DPA1; and about 450 for DPB1. An early release that covered fewer than 800 HLA-typed donors contained about 300 gigabases of sequencing data and around 85 million unique TCR sequences. Donor age, sex, ethnicity and CMV serostatus were collected together with the repertoire data. Overall study results and their limits: According to a later analysis, most CMV-associated TCR beta chains appeared to be HLA-restricted, and the HLA associations seemed to be driven largely by CMV exposure. Some IMGT-functional V segments, including TRBV6-2 and TRBV6-3, could not be distinguished by the 87-base-pair reads and were therefore excluded. A later analysis found that HLA-associated TCR beta chains were more clonally expanded and had lower generation probabilities than equally common non-associated chains. Linkage disequilibrium might explain the correlated functional status among segregating V segments, but an unknown experimental factor could not be ruled out. Compared with the approximately 720-donor mean, donors in an Asian-associated ancestry cluster had fewer N-insertions in productive TCRs, according to a later genetic analysis. A cluster of highly shared sequence variants was judged likely to be a technical artifact of the sequencing pipeline. The presence/absence analyses assumed that sequencing depth was roughly uniform across donors, and that assumption may not be true. This cohort had only TCR beta chains sequenced, and the lack of alpha or paired-chain data limited which features could be detected. According to a later analysis, parvovirus B19, influenza, CMV and Epstein-Barr virus appeared linked to several top co-occurrence clusters. Immune exposure information for the cohort was limited to CMV serostatus. According to a later analysis, TCR association rates differed among HLA loci, with DRB1 alleles showing the most associated TCRs and HLA-C alleles showing the fewest. Assigning TCR associations to individual alleles was difficult when HLA alleles, especially DR and DQ, strongly co-occurred. Most TCR sequences were seen in very few donors, while some public TCRs were found in many individuals. Because HLA typing was missing for some donors at each locus, association tests included only the typed subset. In an earlier analysis of some 640 of the donors, most TCR beta V segments were observed in productive rearrangements about 90% or about 30% of the time, broadly matching IMGT annotations. The study listed 150 to 200 TCR beta chains as associated with cytomegalovirus. At a false discovery rate of 0.05, a later analysis linked around 15,000 TCR beta sequences to specific HLA alleles. A further reported finding was that TCR beta sequences accurately predicted the HLA-A and HLA-B alleles for most subjects in the first cohort. Because counts were too low, 15 to 20 rarely observed V segments, including chromosome 9 orphons, were excluded from the earlier analysis of several hundred of the donors. A few of the identified cytomegalovirus-associated TCR beta chains were confirmed in vitro to be specific for cytomegalovirus antigens. In a later genetic analysis, a missense DCLRE1C variant was associated with V-gene and J-gene trimming of TCR beta chains, and the association was replicated in an independent cohort. In both the original and validation cohorts, the classifier was reported to diagnose cytomegalovirus status with high specificity and sensitivity. The authors suggested that the approach could potentially be extended to other disease states and immunological phenotypes.

Libraries were prepared through the immunoSEQ multiplex PCR assay. The multiplex PCR relied on a mix of 60 forward primers for TCR Vbeta segments and 13 reverse primers for TCR Jbeta segments. The CDR3 region of rearranged TCR beta genes was amplified from genomic DNA with a multiplex PCR assay. Amplified TCR beta libraries were sequenced as 87-base-pair reads on the Illumina HiSeq System. The published analysis was carried out like this. A later analysis counted about 80 million unique TCR beta chains across the 500 to 850 repertoires, and 9.5 million to 11 million of these chains were shared by at least two donors. Raw reads were error-corrected and collapsed into unique sequences with a nearest-neighbor algorithm that merged closely related sequences to remove PCR and sequencing errors. CDR3 sequences were aligned to IMGT reference sequences to assign V, D and J gene segments. For a sequence to be retained, a match of at least six nucleotides was required to both a V gene segment and a J gene segment. A rearrangement was called productive if the CDR3 had no stop codons and remained in frame with V and J, and every other rearrangement was called non-productive. CDR3 was defined by IMGT convention, running from the second conserved V-encoded cysteine to the conserved J-encoded phenylalanine. In an earlier analysis of more than 550 of the donors, sequences lacking an unambiguous match to a single V gene segment were excluded. An earlier analysis of just under 600 of the donors called V segments functional above 56.7% productive rearrangements and segregating when the between-donor standard deviation exceeded 5%. A statistical classification framework was built to diagnose cytomegalovirus status from the catalog of TCR beta chain sequences. In a later analysis, V and J genes were assigned by comparing TCR nucleotide sequences against IMGT/GENE-DB human TR gene sequences. In a later analysis, CDR3 sequences and most-parsimonious VDJ recombination scenarios were assigned using the TCRdist pipeline. In a later analysis, every TCR beta chain was defined by the combination of its CDR3 amino acid sequence and its V-gene family, and reads without a unique V-gene family were dropped. A later analysis removed 592 highly shared, low-generation-probability nucleotide sequences to deal with suspected cross-contamination and a sequencing artifact. In a later analysis, a clonal expansion index for each public chain was calculated from normalized within-repertoire ranks of inferred template counts. In a later analysis, generation probabilities were computed with a VDJ recombination model fitted to out-of-frame rearrangements, and the resulting probabilities were checked against IGoR. In a later analysis, TCR-TCR, TCR-HLA and TCR-CMV co-occurrence was scored with hypergeometric tests, and a repertoire-size bias correction was applied to TCR pairs. A later analysis estimated false discovery rates by permuting HLA or CMV assignments 20 times. In a later analysis, co-occurring TCRs were grouped using DBSCAN, with TCRdist sequence similarity added in when clustering inside HLA-allele-positive subsets. Repertoires with fewer than 30,000 or more than 120,000 public chains were left out of co-occurrence clustering, as were a handful of repertoires with anomalous nucleotide sharing. TCRdb limited this immuneACCESS table to in-frame rearrangements with V and J called. A share of clones is missing; checked studies link under half to unresolved V genes, and the rest is unexplained. V, J and clone size derive from that table, while D and trimming were established from the DNA sequence. The sample table includes approximately 110,000 clones. Of the sample, around 2.9% falls within the top ten clones.

In total, just over 650 healthy bone marrow donors made up the cohort. At the time of sampling, every cohort member was nominally healthy, though immune exposures that went unrecorded were likely present. The donor was CMV seronegative and belonged to the group of several hundred seronegative cohort members. A peripheral blood sample was provided by each donor, and peripheral blood mononuclear cells were used for TCR beta sequencing. The Qiagen DNeasy Blood Extraction Kit was used to extract genomic DNA from the blood cell samples. A word on this clone: Its binding antigen is unknown.

The germline V end is reduced by 2 bases and the J end by 7 bases; junction bases left unmatched: 5. From the cysteine through the phenylalanine, the CDR3 covers 12 amino acids. CDR3 DNA is the only sequence kept; it has 36 bases, read in frame from the first base. In the germline V gene (reference sequence), CDR1 corresponds to GTSNPN and CDR2 to SVGIG. The V and J segments used are TRBV30 and TRBJ2-7, and 7 junction bases match TRBD1. Sequencing was performed on PBMCs. The sequence was obtained from a man under 40 in good health and CMV-seronegative. CDR3 sequence: CAWSPQGEEQYF. The nucleotides read TGTGCCTGGAGTCCCCAGGGGGAAGAGCAGTACTTC.